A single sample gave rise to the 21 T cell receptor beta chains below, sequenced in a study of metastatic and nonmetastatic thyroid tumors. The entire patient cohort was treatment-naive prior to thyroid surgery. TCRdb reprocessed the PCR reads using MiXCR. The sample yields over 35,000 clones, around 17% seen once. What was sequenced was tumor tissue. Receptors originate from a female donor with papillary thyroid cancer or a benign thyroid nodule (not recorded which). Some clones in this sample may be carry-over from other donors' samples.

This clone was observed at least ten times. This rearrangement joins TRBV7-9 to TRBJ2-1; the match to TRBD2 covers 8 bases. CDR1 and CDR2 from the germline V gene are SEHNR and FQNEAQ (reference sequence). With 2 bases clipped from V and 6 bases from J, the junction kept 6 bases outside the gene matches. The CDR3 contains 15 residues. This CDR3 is CASSLPGGPGNEQFF. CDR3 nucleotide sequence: TGTGCCAGCAGCTTACCGGGAGGGCCAGGCAATGAGCAGTTCTTC.

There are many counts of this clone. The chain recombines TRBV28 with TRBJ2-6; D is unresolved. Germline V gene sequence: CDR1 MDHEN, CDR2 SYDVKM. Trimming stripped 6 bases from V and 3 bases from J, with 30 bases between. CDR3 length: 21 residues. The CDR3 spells CASSSPSATQLYSFGANVLTF. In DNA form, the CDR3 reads TGTGCCAGCAGCTCCCCCTCGGCGACACAGCTCTATTCCTTTGGGGCCAACGTCCTGACTTTC.

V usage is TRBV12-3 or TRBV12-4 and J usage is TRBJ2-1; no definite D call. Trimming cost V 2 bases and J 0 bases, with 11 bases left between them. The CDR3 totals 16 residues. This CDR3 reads CASSLLSVSSYNEQFF. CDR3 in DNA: TGTGCCAGCAGTTTATTGTCTGTAAGCTCCTACAATGAGCAGTTCTTC.

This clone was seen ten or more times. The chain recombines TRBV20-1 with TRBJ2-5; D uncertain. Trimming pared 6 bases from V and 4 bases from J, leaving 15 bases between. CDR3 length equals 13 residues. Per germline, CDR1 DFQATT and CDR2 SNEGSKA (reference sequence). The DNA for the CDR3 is TGCAGTGCAGGAACAGACCTCGGAGAGACCCAGTACTTC. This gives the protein CSAGTDLGETQYF.

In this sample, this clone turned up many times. The CDR3, as DNA: TGTGCCAGCAGCTTACGGGGGCGCAGAGAGACCCAGTACTTC. Its translation: CASSLRGRRETQYF. This sequence joins TRBV11-3 and TRBJ2-5; D is perhaps TRBD1 or TRBD2 (6 bases each). The V end lost 2 bases, the J end lost 4 bases, and 11 bases lay between the germline ends. The CDR3 covers 14 residues. Germline V CDR1 and CDR2: SGHNT, YENEEA. Full variable domain (outside the CDR3, taken from reference TRBV11-3 and TRBJ2-5): EAGVVQSPRYKIIEKKQPVAFWCNPISGHNTLYWYLQNLGQGPELLIRYENEEAVDDSQLPKDRFSAERLKGVDSTLKIQPAELGDSAVYLCASSLRGRRETQYFGPGTRLLVL.

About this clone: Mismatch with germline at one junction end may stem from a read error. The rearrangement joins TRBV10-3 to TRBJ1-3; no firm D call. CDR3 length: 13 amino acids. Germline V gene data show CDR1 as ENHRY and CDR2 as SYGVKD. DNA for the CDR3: TGTGCCATCATTGAGGGATCTGGGAACACCATATATTTT. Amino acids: CAIIEGSGNTIYF.

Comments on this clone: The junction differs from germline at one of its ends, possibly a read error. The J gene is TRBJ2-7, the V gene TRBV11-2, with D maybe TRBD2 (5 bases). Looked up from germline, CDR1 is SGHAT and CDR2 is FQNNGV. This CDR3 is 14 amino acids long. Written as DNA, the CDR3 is TGTGCCAACAGCCCCTGGAACGGAGGTTACGAGCAGTACTTC. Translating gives CANSPWNGGYEQYF.

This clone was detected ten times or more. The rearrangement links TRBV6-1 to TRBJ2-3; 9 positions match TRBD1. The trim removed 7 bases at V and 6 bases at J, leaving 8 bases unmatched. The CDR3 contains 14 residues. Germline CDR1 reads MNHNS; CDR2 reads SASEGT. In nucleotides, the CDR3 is TGTGCCAGCACCCGGGACAGGGTAACCGATACGCAGTATTTT. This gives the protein CASTRDRVTDTQYF.

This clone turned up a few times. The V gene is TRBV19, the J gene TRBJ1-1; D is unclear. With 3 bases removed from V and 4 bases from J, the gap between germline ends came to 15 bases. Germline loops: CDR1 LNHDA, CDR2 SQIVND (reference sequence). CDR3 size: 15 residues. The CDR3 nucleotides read TGTGCCAGTAGTATGGTATGGTATTTCGGCACTGAAGCTTTCTTT. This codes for CASSMVWYFGTEAFF.

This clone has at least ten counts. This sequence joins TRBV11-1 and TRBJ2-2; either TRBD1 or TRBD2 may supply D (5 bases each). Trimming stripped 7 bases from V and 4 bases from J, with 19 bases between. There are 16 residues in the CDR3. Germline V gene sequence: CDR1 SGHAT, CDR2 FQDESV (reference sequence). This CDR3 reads CASIHERGYTTGELFF. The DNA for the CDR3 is TGTGCCAGCATCCACGAGAGGGGCTACACCACCGGGGAGCTGTTTTTT.

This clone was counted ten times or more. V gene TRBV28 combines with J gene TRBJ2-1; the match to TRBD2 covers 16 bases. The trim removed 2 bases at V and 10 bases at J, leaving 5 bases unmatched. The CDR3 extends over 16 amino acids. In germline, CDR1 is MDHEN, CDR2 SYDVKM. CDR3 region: CASSLGGTSGRVEQFF. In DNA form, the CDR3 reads TGTGCCAGCAGTTTAGGGGGGACTAGCGGGAGGGTGGAGCAGTTCTTC.

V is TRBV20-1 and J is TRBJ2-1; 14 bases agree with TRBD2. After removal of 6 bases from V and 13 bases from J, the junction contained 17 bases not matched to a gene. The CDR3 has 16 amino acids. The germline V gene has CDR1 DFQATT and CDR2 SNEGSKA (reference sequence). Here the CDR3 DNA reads TGCAGTGCCGGAAGGGTCGGGACTAGCGGGAGTAGTGGTCAGTTCTTC. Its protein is CSAGRVGTSGSSGQFF.

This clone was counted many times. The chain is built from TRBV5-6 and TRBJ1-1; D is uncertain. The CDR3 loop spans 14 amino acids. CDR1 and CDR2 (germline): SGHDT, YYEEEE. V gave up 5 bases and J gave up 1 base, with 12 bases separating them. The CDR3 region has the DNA TGTGCCAGCAGTATACGCGGAGCGAACACTGAAGCTTTCTTT. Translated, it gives CASSIRGANTEAFF.

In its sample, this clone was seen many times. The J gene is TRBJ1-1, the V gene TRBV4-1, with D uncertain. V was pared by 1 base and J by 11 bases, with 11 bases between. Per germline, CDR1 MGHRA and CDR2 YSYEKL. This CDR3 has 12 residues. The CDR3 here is CASSQAAYGAFF. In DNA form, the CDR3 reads TGCGCCAGCAGCCAAGCAGCTTATGGGGCTTTCTTT.

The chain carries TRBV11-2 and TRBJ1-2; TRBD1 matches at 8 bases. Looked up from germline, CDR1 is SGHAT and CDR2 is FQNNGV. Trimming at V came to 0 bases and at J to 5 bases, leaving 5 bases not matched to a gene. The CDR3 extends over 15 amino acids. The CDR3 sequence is CASSLEDREGYGYTF. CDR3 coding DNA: TGTGCCAGCAGCTTAGAGGACAGGGAGGGATATGGCTACACCTTC.

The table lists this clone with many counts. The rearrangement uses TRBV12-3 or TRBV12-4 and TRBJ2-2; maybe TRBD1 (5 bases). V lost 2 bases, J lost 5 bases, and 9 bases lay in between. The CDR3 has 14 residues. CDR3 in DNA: TGTGCCAGCAGTTTATTAGGGGAAACCGGGGAGCTGTTTTTT. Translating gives CASSLLGETGELFF.

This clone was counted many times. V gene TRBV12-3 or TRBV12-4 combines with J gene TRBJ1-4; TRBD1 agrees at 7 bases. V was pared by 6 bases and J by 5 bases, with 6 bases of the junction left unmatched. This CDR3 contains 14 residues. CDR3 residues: CASRRGQRNEKLFF. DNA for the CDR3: TGTGCCAGCAGAAGGGGACAGCGAAATGAAAAACTGTTTTTT.

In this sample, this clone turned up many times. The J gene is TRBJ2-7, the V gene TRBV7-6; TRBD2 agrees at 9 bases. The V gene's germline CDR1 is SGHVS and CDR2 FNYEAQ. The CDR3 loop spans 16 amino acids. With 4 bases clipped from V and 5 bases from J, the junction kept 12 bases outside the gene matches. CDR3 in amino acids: CASSSPLAGEINEQYF. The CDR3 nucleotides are TGTGCCAGCAGCTCGCCATTAGCGGGAGAAATAAACGAGCAGTACTTC.

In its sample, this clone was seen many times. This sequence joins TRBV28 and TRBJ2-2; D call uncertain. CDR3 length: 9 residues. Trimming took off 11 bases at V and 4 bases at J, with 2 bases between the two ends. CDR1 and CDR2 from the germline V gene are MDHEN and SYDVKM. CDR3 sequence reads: CAGTGELFF. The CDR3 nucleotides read TGTGCCGGCACCGGGGAGCTGTTTTTT.

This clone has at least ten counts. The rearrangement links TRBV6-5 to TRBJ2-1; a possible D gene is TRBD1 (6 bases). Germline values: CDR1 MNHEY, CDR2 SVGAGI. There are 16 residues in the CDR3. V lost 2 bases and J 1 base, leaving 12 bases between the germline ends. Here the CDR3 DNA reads TGTGCCAGCAGTTACGACGGGACACAGTCCTACAATGAGCAGTTCTTC. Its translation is CASSYDGTQSYNEQFF.

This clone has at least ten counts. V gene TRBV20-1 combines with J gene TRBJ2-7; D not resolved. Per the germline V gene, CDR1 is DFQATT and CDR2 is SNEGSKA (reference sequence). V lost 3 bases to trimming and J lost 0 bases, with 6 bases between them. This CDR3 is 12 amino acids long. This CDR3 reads CSASDFSYEQYF. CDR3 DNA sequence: TGCAGTGCTAGTGACTTCTCCTACGAGCAGTACTTC.